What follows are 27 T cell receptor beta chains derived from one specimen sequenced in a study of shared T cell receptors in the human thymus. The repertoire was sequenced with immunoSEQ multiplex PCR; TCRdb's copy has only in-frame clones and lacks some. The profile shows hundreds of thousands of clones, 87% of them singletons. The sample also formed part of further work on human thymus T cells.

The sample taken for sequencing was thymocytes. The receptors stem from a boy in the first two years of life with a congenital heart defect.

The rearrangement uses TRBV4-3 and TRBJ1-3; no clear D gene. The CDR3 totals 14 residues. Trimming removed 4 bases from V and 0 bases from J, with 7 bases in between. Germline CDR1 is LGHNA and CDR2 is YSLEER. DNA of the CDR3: TGCGCCAGCAGCCGGTGGCTCTCTGGAAACACCATATATTTT. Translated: CASSRWLSGNTIYF.

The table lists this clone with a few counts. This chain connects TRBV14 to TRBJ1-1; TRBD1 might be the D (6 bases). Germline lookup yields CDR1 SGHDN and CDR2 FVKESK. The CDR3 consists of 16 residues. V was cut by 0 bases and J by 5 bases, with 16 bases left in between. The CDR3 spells CASSQELGRGGTEAFF. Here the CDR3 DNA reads TGTGCCAGCAGCCAAGAATTGGGCAGGGGTGGGACTGAAGCTTTCTTT. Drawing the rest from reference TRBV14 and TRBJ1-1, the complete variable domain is EAGVTQFPSHSVIEKGQTVTLRCDPISGHDNLYWYRRVMGKEIKFLLHFVKESKQDESGMPNNRFLAERTGGTYSTLKVQPAELEDSGVYFCASSQELGRGGTEAFFGQGTRLTVV.

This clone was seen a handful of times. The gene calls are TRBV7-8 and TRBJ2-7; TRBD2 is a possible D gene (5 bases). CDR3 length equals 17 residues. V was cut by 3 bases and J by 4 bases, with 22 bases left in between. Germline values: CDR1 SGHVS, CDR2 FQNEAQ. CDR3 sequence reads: CASSFSPRWLAYYEQYF. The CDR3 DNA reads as TGTGCCAGCAGCTTTTCCCCCAGGTGGCTAGCATATTACGAGCAGTACTTC.

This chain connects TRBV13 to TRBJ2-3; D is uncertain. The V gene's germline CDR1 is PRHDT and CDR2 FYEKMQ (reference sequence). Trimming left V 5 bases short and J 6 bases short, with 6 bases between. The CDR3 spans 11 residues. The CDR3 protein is CASSREDTQYF. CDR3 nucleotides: TGTGCCAGCAGCCGAGAGGATACGCAGTATTTT.

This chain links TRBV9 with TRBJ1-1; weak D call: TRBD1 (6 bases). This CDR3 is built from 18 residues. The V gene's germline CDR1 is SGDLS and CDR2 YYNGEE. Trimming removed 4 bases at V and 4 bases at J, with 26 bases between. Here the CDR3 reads CASSPNPPWTVRATEAFF. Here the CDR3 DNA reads TGTGCCAGCAGCCCAAACCCGCCCTGGACAGTGCGGGCCACTGAAGCTTTCTTT.

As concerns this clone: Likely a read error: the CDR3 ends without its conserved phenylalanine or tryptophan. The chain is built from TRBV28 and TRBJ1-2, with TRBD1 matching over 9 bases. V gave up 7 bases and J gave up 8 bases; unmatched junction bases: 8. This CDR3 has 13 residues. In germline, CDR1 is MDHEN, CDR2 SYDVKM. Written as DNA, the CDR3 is TGTGCCAGCACATTACAGGGGGCAGAAGGCTACACCCTC. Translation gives CASTLQGAEGYTL.

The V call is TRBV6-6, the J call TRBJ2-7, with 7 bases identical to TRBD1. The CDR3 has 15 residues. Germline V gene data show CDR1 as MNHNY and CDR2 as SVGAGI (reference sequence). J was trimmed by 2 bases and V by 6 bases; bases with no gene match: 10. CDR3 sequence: CASRDPGTAAYEQYF. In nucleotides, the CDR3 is TGTGCCAGCAGGGACCCCGGGACAGCGGCCTACGAGCAGTACTTC.

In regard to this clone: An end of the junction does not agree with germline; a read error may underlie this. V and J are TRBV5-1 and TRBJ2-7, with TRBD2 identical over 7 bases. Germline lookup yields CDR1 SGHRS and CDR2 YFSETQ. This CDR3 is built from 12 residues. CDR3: CASSLVVVGGGF. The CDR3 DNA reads TGCGCCAGCAGCTTGGTTGTGGTGGGGGGGGGTTTC.

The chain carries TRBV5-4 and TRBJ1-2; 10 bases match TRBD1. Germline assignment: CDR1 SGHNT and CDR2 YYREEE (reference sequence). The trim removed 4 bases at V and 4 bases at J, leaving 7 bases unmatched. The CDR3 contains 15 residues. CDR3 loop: CASSLQDRGSYGYTF. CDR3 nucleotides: TGTGCCAGCAGCCTCCAGGACAGGGGGAGCTATGGCTACACCTTC.

DNA for the CDR3: TGCGCCAGCAGCTTAACCCGATCTAGCGGGAATCAAGAGACCCAGTACTTC. Translating gives CASSLTRSSGNQETQYF. The chain uses TRBV5-1 and TRBJ2-5; 9 bases match TRBD2. The CDR3 has 17 residues. V gave up 2 bases and J gave up 2 bases; unmatched junction bases: 10. Germline CDR1 reads SGHRS; CDR2 reads YFSETQ.

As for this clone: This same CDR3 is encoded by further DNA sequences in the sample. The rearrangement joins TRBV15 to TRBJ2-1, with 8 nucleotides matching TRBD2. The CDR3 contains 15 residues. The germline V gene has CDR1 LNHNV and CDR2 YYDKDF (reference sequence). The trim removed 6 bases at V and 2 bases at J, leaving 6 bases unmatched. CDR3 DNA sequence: TGTGCCACCAGGGCGAGCGGGAGCCCCTACAATGAGCAGTTCTTC. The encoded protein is CATRASGSPYNEQFF.

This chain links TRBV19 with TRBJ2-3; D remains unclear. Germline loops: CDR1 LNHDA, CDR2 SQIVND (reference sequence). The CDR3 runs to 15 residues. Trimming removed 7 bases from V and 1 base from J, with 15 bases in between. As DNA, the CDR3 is TGTGCCAGTACCCAGACTCCTCCCCGCACAGATACGCAGTATTTT. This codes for CASTQTPPRTDTQYF.

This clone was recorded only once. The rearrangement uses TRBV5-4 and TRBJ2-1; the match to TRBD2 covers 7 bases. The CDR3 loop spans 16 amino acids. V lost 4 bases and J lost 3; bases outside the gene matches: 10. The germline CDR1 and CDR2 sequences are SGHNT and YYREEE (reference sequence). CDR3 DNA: TGTGCCAGCAGCCCCCCCGCCAGCGGGGACTACAATGAGCAGTTCTTC. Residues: CASSPPASGDYNEQFF. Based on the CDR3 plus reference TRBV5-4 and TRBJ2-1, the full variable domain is ETGVTQSPTHLIKTRGQQVTLRCSSQSGHNTVSWYQQALGQGPQFIFQYYREEENGRGNFPPRFSGLQFPNYSSELNVNALELDDSALYLCASSPPASGDYNEQFFGPGTRLTVL.

In nucleotides, the CDR3 is TGTGCCAGTAGTCCCGGACAGGGCGGCGAGCAGTACTTC. Translation: CASSPGQGGEQYF. V is TRBV19 and J is TRBJ2-7; 8 nucleotides agree with TRBD1. The CDR3 is 13 residues long. The trim removed 5 bases at V and 6 bases at J, leaving 6 bases unmatched. CDR1 is LNHDA, CDR2 SQIVND, per germline (reference sequence). Drawing the rest from reference TRBV19 and TRBJ2-7, the complete variable domain is DGGITQSPKYLFRKEGQNVTLSCEQNLNHDAMYWYRQDPGQGLRLIYYSQIVNDFQKGDIAEGYSVSREKKESFPLTVTSAQKNPTAFYLCASSPGQGGEQYFGPGTRLTVT.

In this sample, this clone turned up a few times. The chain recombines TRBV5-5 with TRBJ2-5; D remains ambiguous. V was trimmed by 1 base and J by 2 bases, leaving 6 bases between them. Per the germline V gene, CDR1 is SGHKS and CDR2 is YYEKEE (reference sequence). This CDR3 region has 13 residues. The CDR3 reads CASSLLHQETQYF. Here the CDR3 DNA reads TGTGCCAGCAGCTTGTTACATCAAGAGACCCAGTACTTC.

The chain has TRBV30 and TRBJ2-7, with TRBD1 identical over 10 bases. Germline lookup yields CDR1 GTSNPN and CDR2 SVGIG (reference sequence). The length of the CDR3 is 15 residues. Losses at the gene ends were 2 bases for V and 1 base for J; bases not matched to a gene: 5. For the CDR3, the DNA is TGTGCCTGGAGTTGGGACAGGGGAAATTCCTACGAGCAGTACTTC. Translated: CAWSWDRGNSYEQYF.

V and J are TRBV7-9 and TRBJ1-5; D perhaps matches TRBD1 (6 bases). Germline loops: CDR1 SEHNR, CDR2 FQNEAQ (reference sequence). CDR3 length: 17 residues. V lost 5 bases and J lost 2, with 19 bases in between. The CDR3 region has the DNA TGTGCCAGCAGCAGTGCGACAGGAGATAAAGGCAATCAGCCCCAGCATTTT. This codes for CASSSATGDKGNQPQHF. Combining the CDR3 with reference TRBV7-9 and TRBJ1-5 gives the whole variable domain DTGVSQNPRHKITKRGQNVTFRCDPISEHNRLYWYRQTLGQGPEFLTYFQNEAQLEKSRLLSDRFSAERPKGSFSTLEIQRTEQGDSAMYLCASSSATGDKGNQPQHFGDGTRLSIL.

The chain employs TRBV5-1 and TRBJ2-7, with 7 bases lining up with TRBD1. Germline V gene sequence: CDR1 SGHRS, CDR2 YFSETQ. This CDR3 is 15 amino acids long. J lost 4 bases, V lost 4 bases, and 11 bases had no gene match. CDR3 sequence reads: CASSPNRDRTYEQYF. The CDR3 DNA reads TGCGCCAGCAGCCCAAACCGGGACAGAACTTACGAGCAGTACTTC.

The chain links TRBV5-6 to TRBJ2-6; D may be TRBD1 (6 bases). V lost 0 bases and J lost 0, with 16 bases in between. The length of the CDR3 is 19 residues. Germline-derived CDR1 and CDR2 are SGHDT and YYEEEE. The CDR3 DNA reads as TGTGCCAGCAGCTTGGCTTTAGCAGGGGAAAGCTCTGGGGCCAACGTCCTGACTTTC. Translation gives CASSLALAGESSGANVLTF.

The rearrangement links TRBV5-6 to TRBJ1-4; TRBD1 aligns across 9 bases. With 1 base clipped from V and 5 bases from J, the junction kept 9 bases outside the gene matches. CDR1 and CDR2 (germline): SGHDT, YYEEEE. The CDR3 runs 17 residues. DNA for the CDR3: TGTGCCAGCAGCTTGTGGGGACAGGGTTTTTCCAATGAAAAACTGTTTTTT. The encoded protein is CASSLWGQGFSNEKLFF.

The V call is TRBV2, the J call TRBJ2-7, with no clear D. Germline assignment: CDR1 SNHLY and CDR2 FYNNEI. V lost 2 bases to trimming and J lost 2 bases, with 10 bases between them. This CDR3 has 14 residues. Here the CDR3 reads CASSEHTSTYEQYF. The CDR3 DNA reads TGTGCCAGCAGTGAACACACAAGTACCTACGAGCAGTACTTC.

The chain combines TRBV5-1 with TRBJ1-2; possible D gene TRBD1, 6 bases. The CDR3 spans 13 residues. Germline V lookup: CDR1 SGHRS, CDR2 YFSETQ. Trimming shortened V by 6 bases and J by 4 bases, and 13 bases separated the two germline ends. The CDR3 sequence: CASTKGGAYGYTF. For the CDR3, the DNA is TGCGCCAGCACCAAAGGGGGGGCCTATGGCTACACCTTC.

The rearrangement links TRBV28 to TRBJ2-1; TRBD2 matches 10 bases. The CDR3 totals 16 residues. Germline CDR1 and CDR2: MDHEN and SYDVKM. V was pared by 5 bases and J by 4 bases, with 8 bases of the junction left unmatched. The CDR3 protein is CASSPQSGGAYNEQFF. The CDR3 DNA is TGTGCCAGCAGTCCCCAAAGCGGGGGGGCTTACAATGAGCAGTTCTTC. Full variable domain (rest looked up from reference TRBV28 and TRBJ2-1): DVKVTQSSRYLVKRTGEKVFLECVQDMDHENMFWYRQDPGLGLRLIYFSYDVKMKEKGDIPEGYSVSREKKERFSLILESASTNQTSMYLCASSPQSGGAYNEQFFGPGTRLTVL.

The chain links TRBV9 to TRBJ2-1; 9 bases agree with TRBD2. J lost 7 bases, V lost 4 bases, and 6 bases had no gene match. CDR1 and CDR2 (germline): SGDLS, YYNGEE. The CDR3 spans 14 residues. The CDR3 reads CASSTGTSSNEQFF. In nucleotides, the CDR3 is TGTGCCAGCAGCACCGGGACTAGCTCAAATGAGCAGTTCTTC.

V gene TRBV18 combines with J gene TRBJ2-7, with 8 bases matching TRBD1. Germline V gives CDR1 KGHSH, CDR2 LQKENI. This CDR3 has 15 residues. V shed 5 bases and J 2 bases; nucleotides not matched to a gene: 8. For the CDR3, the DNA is TGTGCCAGCTCAGGACCGGGACAGGACCCCTACGAGCAGTACTTC. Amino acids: CASSGPGQDPYEQYF.

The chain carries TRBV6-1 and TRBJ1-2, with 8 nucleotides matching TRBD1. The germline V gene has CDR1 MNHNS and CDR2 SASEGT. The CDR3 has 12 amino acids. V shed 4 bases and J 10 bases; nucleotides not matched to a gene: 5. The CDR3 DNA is TGTGCCAGCAGTGCTCCGGGACAGGCCTACACCTTC. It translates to CASSAPGQAYTF.

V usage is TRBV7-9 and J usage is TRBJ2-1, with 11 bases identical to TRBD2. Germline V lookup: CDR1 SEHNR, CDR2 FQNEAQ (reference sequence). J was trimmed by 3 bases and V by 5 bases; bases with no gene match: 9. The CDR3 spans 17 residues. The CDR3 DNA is TGTGCCAGCAGCCCGGACGTACTAGCGGGGGACTACAATGAGCAGTTCTTC. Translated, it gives CASSPDVLAGDYNEQFF.